Listed below are T cell receptor beta chains from one sample, sequenced in a study of patients and donors after allogeneic stem cell transplantation. TCRdb itself ran the RT-PCR reads through MiXCR, one entry per CDR3 protein. The sample yields about 110,000 distinct CDR3 sequences, approximately 40% seen once. What was sequenced was blood, either unsorted or a sorted T cell fraction (not recorded which). Every receptor here comes from a human donor who was either an allogeneic HSCT recipient or a stem cell or donor lymphocyte infusion donor (not recorded which). It is not recorded whose cells these are; they may come from a transplant donor. Both conserved end residues are part of each CDR3. The D gene is left open where the match is weak. Clone sizes are given selectively: once, few, many, or a class where the clone is expanded.

d_gene	v_gene	abundance	j_gene	CDR3aa	CDR3nt
TRBD1	TRBV20-1	-	TRBJ2-7	CSARGDRGQTYEQYF	TGCAGTGCTAGAGGTGACAGGGGGCAAACCTACGAGCAGTACTTC
-	TRBV7-2	-	TRBJ1-4	CASSLVWTNEKLFF	TGTGCCAGCAGCTTAGTCTGGACTAATGAAAAACTGTTTTTT
-	TRBV4-2	many	TRBJ1-2	CASSPQGSGYTF	TGTGCCAGCAGCCCTCAGGGATCCGGCTACACCTTC
-	TRBV5-1	-	TRBJ1-1	CASSLAGDSNTEAFF	TGCGCCAGCAGCTTGGCGGGGGACTCCAACACTGAAGCTTTCTTT
TRBD2	TRBV5-1	-	TRBJ2-7	CASSKTSGRAYEQYF	TGCGCCAGCAGCAAAACTAGCGGGAGGGCCTACGAGCAGTACTTC
-	TRBV24-1	few	TRBJ1-5	CATSDWGNQPQHF	TGTGCCACCAGTGATTGGGGCAATCAGCCCCAGCATTTT
-	TRBV28	-	TRBJ2-7	CASSYPPLYEQYF	TGTGCCAGCAGTTATCCGCCCTTATACGAGCAGTACTTC
-	TRBV5-5	-	TRBJ1-5	CASSLVVSNQPQHF	TGTGCCAGCAGCTTAGTCGTCAGCAATCAGCCCCAGCATTTT
-	TRBV9	-	TRBJ2-3	CASSGGTYPSTDTQYF	TGTGCCAGCAGCGGAGGAACATACCCGAGCACAGATACGCAGTATTTT
-	TRBV20-1	-	TRBJ2-1	CSAYTAGNEQFF	TGCAGTGCTTATACTGCGGGCAATGAGCAGTTCTTC
TRBD1	TRBV24-1	few	TRBJ2-3	CATSDTQGSETDTQYF	TGTGCCACCAGTGACACACAGGGGAGCGAGACAGATACGCAGTATTTT
TRBD1	TRBV7-9	few	TRBJ1-2	CASSLLDRNYGYTF	TGTGCCAGCAGCTTACTGGACAGGAACTATGGCTACACCTTC
-	TRBV28	-	TRBJ2-2	CASRQGLYGELFF	TGTGCCAGCAGGCAGGGACTTTACGGGGAGCTGTTTTTT
-	TRBV6-5	many	TRBJ2-2	CATEQNTGELFF	TGTGCCACCGAACAGAACACCGGGGAGCTGTTTTTT
TRBD1	TRBV4-3	-	TRBJ2-1	CASSQFARQGANEQFF	TGCGCCAGCAGCCAATTCGCTAGACAGGGGGCCAATGAGCAGTTCTTC
-	TRBV3-1	-	TRBJ2-6	CASTSINKAGANVLTF	TGTGCCAGCACCTCCATTAACAAGGCTGGGGCCAACGTCCTGACTTTC
-	TRBV27	once	TRBJ2-7	CASSTLGLGQYF	TGTGCCAGCAGCACCCTCGGTCTTGGGCAGTACTTC
-	TRBV6-6	many	TRBJ1-2	CASTIQTGRDYGYTF	TGTGCCAGCACAATACAGACAGGACGGGACTATGGCTACACCTTC
TRBD1	TRBV12-3/TRBV12-4	few	TRBJ2-1	CASRMTGNNEQFF	TGTGCCAGCAGGATGACAGGGAACAATGAGCAGTTCTTC
-	TRBV11-3	-	TRBJ1-1	CASSLLGVSDEAFF	TGTGCCAGCAGCTTACTGGGGGTGAGCGATGAAGCTTTCTTT
TRBD1	TRBV27	-	TRBJ1-5	CASSWTGGNQPQHF	TGTGCCAGCAGCTGGACAGGGGGAAATCAGCCCCAGCATTTT
-	TRBV4-2	-	TRBJ2-2	CASSQDSPRTGELFF	TGTGCCAGCAGCCAAGACTCTCCGCGGACCGGGGAGCTGTTTTTT
-	TRBV7-9	-	TRBJ2-3	CASSLWRTAGTDTQYF	TGTGCCAGCAGCTTATGGCGGACAGCGGGCACAGATACGCAGTATTTT
-	TRBV9	few	TRBJ1-1	CASSPRPILNTEAFF	TGTGCCAGCAGCCCTCGCCCGATTTTGAACACTGAAGCTTTCTTT
-	TRBV4-2	-	TRBJ2-2	CASSQAGAAGELFF	TGTGCCAGCAGCCAAGCCGGGGCGGCCGGGGAGCTGTTTTTT
TRBD1	TRBV6-5	-	TRBJ2-5	CASSYRTGPIRETQYF	TGTGCCAGCAGTTACCGGACAGGGCCCATAAGAGAGACCCAGTACTTC
TRBD1	TRBV6-5	-	TRBJ1-1	CASSPRVRDREAFF	TGTGCCAGCAGTCCCCGGGTGAGGGACAGGGAGGCTTTCTTT
-	TRBV12-3/TRBV12-4	-	TRBJ2-2	CASSITGELFF	TGTGCCAGCAGTATTACCGGGGAGCTGTTTTTT
-	TRBV27	-	TRBJ1-4	CASTDGPNEKLFF	TGTGCCAGCACGGACGGACCTAATGAAAAACTGTTTTTT
TRBD2	TRBV5-1	-	TRBJ2-7	CASSQRDYPSSYEQYF	TGCGCCAGCAGCCAACGGGACTACCCAAGCTCCTACGAGCAGTACTTC
-	TRBV4-1	-	TRBJ2-2	CASSQPDLGELFF	TGCGCCAGCAGCCAACCGGACCTCGGGGAGCTGTTTTTT
-	TRBV21-1	few	TRBJ2-1	CASSRLPGLGNNEQFF	TGTGCCAGCAGCAGACTCCCAGGACTAGGGAACAATGAGCAGTTCTTC
-	TRBV2	-	TRBJ2-2	CASRSGSGTGELFF	TGTGCCAGCAGATCGGGTAGCGGCACCGGGGAGCTGTTTTTT
TRBD2	TRBV27	once	TRBJ2-5	CASSRRGGAETQYF	TGTGCCAGCAGCCGCCGGGGAGGGGCAGAGACCCAGTACTTC
-	TRBV15	few	TRBJ1-5	CATSRGTKSNQPQHF	TGTGCCACCAGCAGAGGGACAAAGAGCAATCAGCCCCAGCATTTT
-	TRBV29-1	-	TRBJ2-2	CSVARNTAELFF	TGCAGCGTTGCTAGAAACACCGCGGAGCTGTTTTTT
-	TRBV15	-	TRBJ1-4	CATSRGPGTTNEKLFF	TGTGCCACCAGCAGAGGCCCGGGGACAACTAATGAAAAACTGTTTTTT
TRBD2	TRBV29-1	-	TRBJ2-3	CSVLLAASTDTQYF	TGCAGCGTTCTACTAGCGGCTAGCACAGATACGCAGTATTTT
-	TRBV20-1	many	TRBJ1-1	CSTRRRTEAFF	TGCAGTACCCGTCGGAGAACTGAAGCTTTCTTT
-	TRBV21-1	few	TRBJ2-3	CASPNWGPGWTDTQYF	TGTGCCAGCCCTAATTGGGGACCGGGGTGGACAGATACGCAGTATTTT
-	TRBV7-3	few	TRBJ2-2	CASSLDSTSGELFF	TGTGCCAGCAGCTTGGACTCGACCTCCGGGGAGCTGTTTTTT
-	TRBV28	-	TRBJ2-7	CASSLSGGRSYEQYF	TGTGCCAGCAGTTTAAGTGGGGGACGCTCCTACGAGCAGTACTTC
TRBD1	TRBV11-2	-	TRBJ2-3	CASSLDRGVDTQYF	TGTGCCAGCAGCTTGGACAGGGGGGTGGATACGCAGTATTTT
TRBD1	TRBV7-2	-	TRBJ1-1	CASSLDRVTEAFF	TGTGCCAGCAGCCTCGACAGGGTCACTGAAGCTTTCTTT
-	TRBV7-2	-	TRBJ2-3	CASSTTGGSTDTQYF	TGTGCCAGCAGTACTACTGGTGGCAGCACAGATACGCAGTATTTT
-	TRBV6-5	-	TRBJ1-1	CASSHRNTEAFF	TGTGCCAGCAGTCACCGGAACACTGAAGCTTTCTTT
TRBD2	TRBV3-1	-	TRBJ2-7	CASSHEGLLGEQYF	TGTGCCAGCAGCCACGAGGGACTACTGGGTGAGCAGTACTTC
-	TRBV28	-	TRBJ1-5	CASSFRETDQPQHF	TGTGCCAGCAGTTTTCGCGAGACCGATCAGCCCCAGCATTTT
-	TRBV29-1	-	TRBJ2-5	CSVEKETQYF	TGCAGCGTTGAAAAAGAGACCCAGTACTTC